This is a list of T cell receptor beta chains from one sample in a study of T-cell memory formation after mild COVID-19. One entry per CDR3 protein results from TCRdb running MiXCR on the 5' RACE reads. The sample contains 540,000 or so distinct CDR3 sequences, over 20% of which appear only once. Input material: PBMCs or a T cell subset sorted from them (not recorded which). These receptors were taken from an adult woman who had mild COVID-19 (a few samples of this study predate the infection). Cell type and time point are not known. The CDR3 runs from the conserved cysteine through the conserved F or W. The D gene is left open where the match is weak. Size is stated for part of the rows, as once, few or many counts, or as a class when the clone is expanded.

clone_size | j_call | v_call | d_call | cdr3_length | cdr3_aa | cdr3_nt
few | TRBJ2-1 | TRBV20-1 | - | 14 | CSASRSPTYNEQFF | TGCAGTGCTAGTCGCTCCCCGACCTACAATGAGCAGTTCTTC
- | TRBJ1-3 | TRBV5-5 | - | 15 | CASSPTGYSGNTIYF | TGTGCCAGCAGCCCTACAGGCTACTCTGGAAACACCATATATTTT
few | TRBJ2-7 | TRBV7-2 | TRBD1 | 17 | CASSLGRAGGGQGEQYF | TGTGCCAGCAGCTTAGGGCGAGCAGGGGGCGGGCAGGGCGAGCAGTACTTC
- | TRBJ2-5 | TRBV21-1 | - | 16 | CASSKVLAGVRETQYF | TGTGCCAGCAGCAAAGTGCTAGCGGGGGTTCGGGAGACCCAGTACTTC
- | TRBJ2-2 | TRBV12-5 | - | 13 | CASGLWVSGELFF | TGTGCTAGTGGTTTATGGGTCTCCGGGGAGCTGTTTTTT
- | TRBJ2-1 | TRBV20-1 | - | 14 | CSARGGSSYNEQFF | TGCAGTGCTAGAGGGGGGAGCTCCTACAATGAGCAGTTCTTC
many | TRBJ2-5 | TRBV12-3/TRBV12-4 | TRBD1 | 14 | CASSARDREETQYF | TGTGCCAGCAGTGCCCGGGACAGAGAAGAGACCCAGTACTTC
- | TRBJ2-5 | TRBV5-1 | TRBD1 | 14 | CASSSSDRIETQYF | TGCGCCAGCAGCTCCTCGGACAGGATAGAGACCCAGTACTTC
- | TRBJ2-7 | TRBV18 | - | 14 | CASSSGTPQDEQYF | TGTGCCAGCTCAAGCGGGACACCCCAGGACGAGCAGTACTTC
- | TRBJ2-5 | TRBV18 | - | 15 | CASSPLTGSGETQYF | TGTGCCAGCTCACCTCTTACAGGGTCGGGGGAGACCCAGTACTTC
medium-sized | TRBJ1-2 | TRBV29-1 | - | 12 | CSVGGMGYGYTF | TGCAGCGTTGGGGGGATGGGCTATGGCTACACCTTC
- | TRBJ1-5 | TRBV6-6 | - | 14 | CASSYSGLAQPQHF | TGTGCCAGCAGTTACTCGGGGTTGGCTCAGCCCCAGCATTTT
- | TRBJ1-3 | TRBV28 | - | 12 | CASRQGGNTIYF | TGTGCCAGCAGACAAGGGGGAAACACCATATATTTT
- | TRBJ1-5 | TRBV20-1 | TRBD1 | 16 | CSARVGGTASNQPQHF | TGCAGTGCTAGAGTAGGCGGGACAGCAAGCAATCAGCCCCAGCATTTT
- | TRBJ2-1 | TRBV7-3 | TRBD1 | 15 | CASSSGQGIIGEQFF | TGTGCCAGCAGTTCCGGACAGGGAATAATAGGTGAGCAGTTCTTC
few | TRBJ2-2 | TRBV7-2 | - | 12 | CASSLVQGELFF | TGTGCCAGCAGCTTAGTGCAAGGGGAGCTGTTTTTT
- | TRBJ2-7 | TRBV27 | - | 15 | CASSFRGYSGYEQYF | TGTGCCAGCAGTTTTCGGGGGTACTCGGGGTACGAGCAGTACTTC
- | TRBJ1-1 | TRBV7-9 | - | 16 | CASSLDLTREGSEAFF | TGTGCCAGCAGCTTAGACCTTACGAGGGAGGGGTCTGAAGCTTTCTTT
once | TRBJ2-1 | TRBV6-5 | - | 15 | CASTTQGGSYNEQFF | TGTGCCAGCACTACGCAGGGAGGTTCCTACAATGAGCAGTTCTTC
many | TRBJ2-7 | TRBV19 | - | 15 | CASSVPLATLVEQYF | TGTGCCAGTAGTGTTCCGCTAGCGACCTTGGTTGAGCAGTACTTC
few | TRBJ1-2 | TRBV20-1 | TRBD1 | 11 | CSLPDRGGYTF | TGCAGTCTCCCAGACAGGGGAGGCTACACCTTC
many | TRBJ1-6 | TRBV7-2 | - | 16 | CASSLGGGRGNSPLHF | TGTGCCAGCAGCTTAGGGGGGGGCAGGGGTAACTCACCCCTCCACTTT
few | TRBJ2-4 | TRBV18 | - | 14 | CASSPPGLGNIQYF | TGTGCCAGCTCACCACCAGGGTTGGGAAACATTCAGTACTTC
many | TRBJ2-7 | TRBV21-1 | - | 12 | CASSLQGHEQYF | TGTGCCAGCAGCTTACAGGGCCACGAGCAGTACTTC
- | TRBJ1-1 | TRBV20-1 | - | 12 | CSATTANTEAFF | TGCAGTGCAACGACAGCCAACACTGAAGCTTTCTTT
- | TRBJ2-5 | TRBV6-2/TRBV6-3 | - | 15 | CASSYGSGEVETQYF | TGTGCCAGCAGTTATGGTTCCGGGGAGGTGGAGACCCAGTACTTC
few | TRBJ2-5 | TRBV11-1 | TRBD2 | 16 | CASSLGTSGVRETQYF | TGTGCCAGCAGCCTCGGGACTAGCGGCGTCCGGGAGACCCAGTACTTC
few | TRBJ2-1 | TRBV12-3/TRBV12-4 | TRBD2 | 13 | CASSGLGHNEQFF | TGTGCCAGCAGTGGACTAGGACACAATGAGCAGTTCTTC
- | TRBJ2-1 | TRBV6-6 | TRBD2 | 15 | CASMRLDRGGGEQFF | TGTGCCAGCATGAGACTAGACCGCGGGGGGGGTGAGCAGTTCTTC
- | TRBJ2-1 | TRBV7-9 | TRBD2 | 16 | CASSPTGTSGYNEQFF | TGTGCCAGCAGCCCTACCGGGACTAGCGGGTACAATGAGCAGTTCTTC
many | TRBJ2-7 | TRBV7-9 | TRBD1 | 15 | CASSSDRGSSYEQYF | TGTGCCAGCAGCTCCGACAGGGGGAGCTCCTACGAGCAGTACTTC
- | TRBJ1-5 | TRBV12-3/TRBV12-4 | - | 14 | CASILGGMGQPQHF | TGTGCCAGCATCCTAGGGGGGATGGGACAGCCCCAGCATTTT
- | TRBJ2-1 | TRBV5-1 | TRBD2 | 17 | CASSLDFAGGPYNEQFF | TGCGCCAGCAGCTTGGATTTCGCGGGAGGCCCCTACAATGAGCAGTTCTTC
few | TRBJ2-6 | TRBV12-3/TRBV12-4 | TRBD1 | 17 | CASRRDRVSSGANVLTF | TGTGCCAGCAGAAGGGACAGGGTGTCCTCTGGGGCCAACGTCCTGACTTTC
- | TRBJ2-7 | TRBV5-1 | - | 16 | CASSLAWKAGIYEQYF | TGCGCCAGCAGCTTGGCGTGGAAGGCGGGGATCTACGAGCAGTACTTC